The entry below gives a single TCR beta chain sequence along with its context. V gave up 5 bases and J gave up 0 bases; unmatched junction bases: 2. The CDR3 covers 15 residues. Germline V lookup: CDR1 LGHNA, CDR2 YNFKEQ. Recovery meant two consecutive negative NP/OP PCR tests, professional clearance, or resolved symptoms. The data were produced by immunoSEQ multiplex PCR, yet TCRdb's version contains in-frame clones alone and is incomplete. The table includes about 400,000 clones, roughly nine tenths detected once. This sample is part of a study of blood T cell repertoires in COVID-19. Turning to the study itself: PBMCs, B-cell-depleted T cells, or T cells provided the cDNA or gDNA that made up the material.

This chain joins TRBV4-2 and TRBJ2-2; 8 bases are a match to TRBD2. This receptor was taken from a woman younger than 45 who had recovered from COVID-19. The material sequenced was PBMCs or T cells enriched from blood (not recorded which). The DNA of the CDR3 is TGTGCCAGCAGCACGGGACTAGCGAACACCGGGGAGCTGTTTTTT. This translates into CASSTGLANTGELFF.